Shown below are 32 T cell receptor beta chains from a single sample sequenced in a study of cytomegalovirus exposure and HLA in healthy donors (dated 2017 in TCRdb). Library preparation used the immunoSEQ multiplex PCR assay. A mixture of 60 forward primers for TCR Vbeta segments and 13 reverse primers for TCR Jbeta segments was used in the multiplex PCR. TCRdb holds this immuneACCESS table with in-frame rearrangements only. Some clones are missing; in checked studies, unresolved V genes explain under half, and the rest has no known cause. The sample includes under 200,000 clones, with approximately 75% observed a single time. Approximately 1.5% of the sample is held by the ten biggest clonotypes. The sequenced sample was PBMCs. The receptors were sampled from a girl between 5 and 17 years old in good health and CMV-seronegative.

This clone was seen a few times. The chain has TRBV6-5 and TRBJ1-5; 7 bases agree with TRBD1. V lost 4 bases to trimming and J lost 5 bases; unmatched junction nucleotides: 11. This CDR3 comprises 16 residues. The germline V gene encodes CDR1 MNHEY and CDR2 SVGAGI. The CDR3 reads CASSSNRDSRYQPQHF. The CDR3 DNA reads TGTGCCAGCAGTTCTAACCGGGACAGTCGCTATCAGCCCCAGCATTTT.

The rearrangement links TRBV6-5 to TRBJ1-1; D may be TRBD1 (5 bases). CDR1 is MNHEY, CDR2 SVGAGI, per germline. Trimming stripped 4 bases from V and 6 bases from J, with 12 bases between. The CDR3 covers 13 residues. The DNA of the CDR3 is TGTGCCAGCAGTTTAGGGGTTGGGGCTGAAGCTTTCTTT. Translated: CASSLGVGAEAFF.

This chain links TRBV6-5 with TRBJ2-1, with TRBD2 as a possible D gene (6 bases). The V and J ends lost 1 base and 5 bases respectively, with 9 bases between them. This CDR3 region has 14 residues. Germline V gene data show CDR1 as MNHEY and CDR2 as SVGAGI. The CDR3 DNA reads TGTGCCAGCAGTTACTACGGAGGGGACAATGAGCAGTTCTTC. Residues: CASSYYGGDNEQFF.

The genes are TRBV29-1 and TRBJ1-2; D is uncertain. Trimming left V 4 bases short and J 7 bases short, with 7 bases between. Per germline, CDR1 SQVTM and CDR2 ANQGSEA. The CDR3 has 10 residues. CDR3 amino acids: CSVAEGGYTF. For the CDR3, the DNA is TGCAGCGTTGCCGAGGGTGGCTACACCTTC.

This clone was seen only a few times. V is TRBV7-9 and J is TRBJ2-5, with D maybe TRBD1 (5 bases). Trimming removed 2 bases from V and 0 bases from J, with 7 bases in between. Germline V lookup: CDR1 SEHNR, CDR2 FQNEAQ (reference sequence). This CDR3 is 14 amino acids long. The CDR3 protein is CASSLIRDQETQYF. CDR3 nucleotides: TGTGCCAGCAGCTTAATCAGGGACCAAGAGACCCAGTACTTC.

This clone has only a few counts. The rearrangement joins TRBV6-1 to TRBJ1-1; 8 nucleotides match TRBD1. The V gene end was trimmed by 4 bases and the J gene end by 7 bases; junction bases not matched to a gene: 14. The CDR3 runs 16 residues. The germline V gene has CDR1 MNHNS and CDR2 SASEGT. The CDR3 DNA follows: TGTGCCAGCAGTGCAGGACAGGGAGGGAGGACTCTTGAAGCTTTCTTT. As protein: CASSAGQGGRTLEAFF.

This clone was counted between two and nine times. This chain joins TRBV29-1 and TRBJ1-1, with unresolved D. The V and J ends lost 5 bases and 0 bases respectively, with 16 bases between them. From germline, CDR1 is SQVTM and CDR2 ANQGSEA. The CDR3 has 15 residues. CDR3: CSVRTGSNMNTEAFF. The DNA of the CDR3 is TGCAGCGTTCGTACCGGGTCAAACATGAACACTGAAGCTTTCTTT.

This clone was found a few times. V usage is TRBV27 and J usage is TRBJ1-2, with 9 positions matching TRBD1. Germline-derived CDR1 and CDR2 are MNHEY and SMNVEV (reference sequence). There are 15 residues in the CDR3. Germline trimming cut 3 bases from V and 8 bases from J; bases unmatched to any gene: 10. The CDR3: CASSFSTGGRLGYTF. The CDR3 DNA reads as TGTGCCAGCAGTTTTTCGACAGGGGGAAGGCTAGGCTACACCTTC.

This clone was observed a handful of times. J is TRBJ1-2 and V is TRBV4-1; D is perhaps TRBD1 (5 bases). V was shortened by 3 bases and J by 0 bases, with 11 bases between the two germline ends. Germline CDR1 MGHRA, CDR2 YSYEKL. This CDR3 spans 15 amino acids. CDR3 coding DNA: TGCGCCAGCAGCCACGAACAGGCAGCTAACTATGGCTACACCTTC. Its protein product is CASSHEQAANYGYTF.

The DNA for the CDR3 is TGCGCCAGCAGCTTGGCGTACAATACTGAAGCTTTCTTT. Translating it yields CASSLAYNTEAFF. This chain connects TRBV5-1 to TRBJ1-1; D is unclear. Germline V gene data show CDR1 as SGHRS and CDR2 as YFSETQ. The CDR3 sequence is 13 residues long. V was trimmed by 0 bases and J by 5 bases, leaving 8 bases between them.

This chain joins TRBV6-6 and TRBJ1-6, with 7 bases identical to TRBD1. In germline, CDR1 is MNHNY, CDR2 SVGAGI (reference sequence). The CDR3 contains 13 residues. J gave up 6 bases and V 5 bases, and 1 base lay outside the gene matches. CDR3 sequence (DNA): TGTGCCAGCAGTACAGGGGTTAATTCACCCCTCCACTTT. Residues: CASSTGVNSPLHF.

The V gene is TRBV20-1, the J gene TRBJ1-1; TRBD1 matches 7 bases. This CDR3 comprises 11 residues. V trimming: 1 base; J trimming: 7 bases; junction bases outside the gene matches: 0. CDR1 is DFQATT and CDR2 is SNEGSKA in the germline V gene (reference sequence). CDR3 nucleotides: TGCAGTGCTAGAGGACAGGGTGAAGCTTTCTTT. Protein sequence: CSARGQGEAFF.

The chain links TRBV7-2 to TRBJ1-2; 7 nucleotides match TRBD1. CDR3 length: 14 amino acids. Germline trimming cut 0 bases from V and 8 bases from J; bases unmatched to any gene: 6. Germline assignment: CDR1 SGHTA and CDR2 FQGNSA. The CDR3 nucleotides read TGTGCCAGCAGCTTAGCGAACAGGGGCCAGGGCTACACCTTC. This codes for CASSLANRGQGYTF.

This clone has a handful of counts. This sequence joins TRBV20-1 and TRBJ1-1; D is unclear. Between the trimmed V and J ends, which lost 5 bases and 0 bases, there was a span of 4 bases. Germline values: CDR1 DFQATT, CDR2 SNEGSKA (reference sequence). CDR3 length: 11 amino acids. CDR3 sequence: CSAFMNTEAFF. The DNA of the CDR3 is TGCAGTGCTTTTATGAACACTGAAGCTTTCTTT.

V gene TRBV9 combines with J gene TRBJ1-4; TRBD1 might be the D (6 bases). Per germline, CDR1 SGDLS and CDR2 YYNGEE. The CDR3 extends over 15 amino acids. Trimming pared 1 base from V and 8 bases from J, leaving 15 bases between. CDR3 in DNA: TGTGCCAGCAGCGTATGGGGGGGGGCGGCAGAAAAACTGTTTTTT. Translating gives CASSVWGGAAEKLFF.

The V call is TRBV11-2, the J call TRBJ1-5; 7 bases agree with TRBD1. This CDR3 has 16 residues. The V gene's germline CDR1 is SGHAT and CDR2 FQNNGV. The trim removed 5 bases at V and 0 bases at J, leaving 7 bases unmatched. The CDR3: CASSDAGTASNQPQHF. The CDR3 region has the DNA TGTGCCAGCAGCGACGCCGGGACAGCTAGCAATCAGCCCCAGCATTTT.

The chain links TRBV27 to TRBJ1-2, with D possibly being TRBD1 (5 bases). V gave up 5 bases and J gave up 0 bases, with 16 bases separating them. The CDR3 length is 16 residues. Germline lookup yields CDR1 MNHEY and CDR2 SMNVEV (reference sequence). In DNA, the CDR3 is TGTGCCAGCAGTGAACAACCGGGACTCTCTAACTATGGCTACACCTTC. Protein product: CASSEQPGLSNYGYTF.

This clone was seen more than once but under ten times. The chain couples TRBV5-1 to TRBJ2-3; 15 nucleotides line up with TRBD2. V was clipped by 5 bases and J by 9 bases; unmatched bases: 13. The CDR3 is made up of 17 amino acids. Germline loops: CDR1 SGHRS, CDR2 YFSETQ. The CDR3 region has the DNA TGCGCCAGCAGTTTCGAAGGACTAGCGGGGGGGCCAATGACGCAGTATTTT. It encodes CASSFEGLAGGPMTQYF.

The rearrangement links TRBV6-5 to TRBJ1-5; 9 bases fit TRBD1. Germline V gene lookup returns CDR1 MNHEY and CDR2 SVGAGI. The CDR3 consists of 16 residues. The J segment lost 2 bases and the V segment lost 4 bases, leaving 6 bases of the junction unmatched. CDR3 in DNA: TGTGCCAGCAGTTCCGCGAGACAGGGGGGCAATCAGCCCCAGCATTTT. Protein sequence: CASSSARQGGNQPQHF.

This clone was observed a handful of times. The J gene is TRBJ2-5, the V gene TRBV2; a possible D gene is TRBD1 (5 bases). Trimming removed 3 bases from V and 3 bases from J, with 8 bases in between. Germline V gives CDR1 SNHLY, CDR2 FYNNEI. The CDR3 totals 13 residues. CDR3 sequence: CASSEGREETQYF. The CDR3, as DNA: TGTGCCAGCAGTGAGGGCAGGGAAGAGACCCAGTACTTC.

This clone was recorded a few times. The chain employs TRBV6-5 and TRBJ1-2; 7 bases are a match to TRBD1. This CDR3 is built from 15 residues. Germline V gives CDR1 MNHEY, CDR2 SVGAGI. The trim removed 4 bases at V and 0 bases at J, leaving 5 bases unmatched. CDR3 loop: CASSSGGGPNYGYTF. CDR3 DNA: TGTGCCAGCAGTTCAGGGGGAGGCCCTAACTATGGCTACACCTTC.

The chain links TRBV7-9 to TRBJ2-1; tentatively, D is TRBD1 or TRBD2 (5 bases each). Germline CDR1 and CDR2: SEHNR and FQNEAQ (reference sequence). V lost 5 bases to trimming and J lost 8 bases, with 16 bases between them. This CDR3 has 14 amino acids. CDR3 loop: CASSLGTGVYEQFF. CDR3 nucleotide sequence: TGTGCCAGCAGCCTAGGGACCGGGGTCTATGAGCAGTTCTTC.

The sample holds one count of this clone. The V and J genes are TRBV2 and TRBJ1-3, with D hard to call. V was shortened by 6 bases and J by 3 bases, with 9 bases between the two germline ends. The CDR3 has 13 residues. CDR1 is SNHLY, CDR2 FYNNEI, per germline. CDR3 bases: TGTGCCAGCAGGGGCAGCCTTGGAAACACCATATATTTT. It yields the protein CASRGSLGNTIYF.

This clone came up once. The genes are TRBV6-5 and TRBJ2-7; TRBD2 matches 12 bases. With 8 bases clipped from V and 3 bases from J, the junction kept 8 bases outside the gene matches. The CDR3 runs 15 residues. Germline V CDR1 and CDR2: MNHEY, SVGAGI. In DNA form, the CDR3 reads TGTGCCAGCGTAATCCAACTAGCGGGGGGCTACGAGCAGTACTTC. The encoded protein is CASVIQLAGGYEQYF.

CDR3 protein: CASSDNQGFGNQPQHF. DNA of the CDR3: TGCGCCAGCAGTGATAACCAGGGGTTCGGCAATCAGCCCCAGCATTTT. The V call is TRBV10-2, the J call TRBJ1-5, with a tentative D call TRBD1 (6 bases). CDR3 size: 16 residues. With 3 bases removed from V and 2 bases from J, the gap between germline ends came to 14 bases. Germline CDR1 is WSHSY and CDR2 is SAAADI.

This clone was seen only once. CDR3 sequence (DNA): TGTGCCAGCAGTGAAGCGCGGAACTCCTACGAGCAGTACTTC. Residues: CASSEARNSYEQYF. The chain combines TRBV6-1 with TRBJ2-7, with D unclear. The germline gives CDR1 MNHNS, CDR2 SASEGT. Trimming took off 0 bases at V and 0 bases at J, with 6 bases between the two ends. The CDR3 length is 14 residues.

This CDR3 is CASSSGGGPQETQYF. The DNA of the CDR3 is TGCGCCAGCAGCTCGGGCGGGGGGCCTCAAGAGACCCAGTACTTC. The chain combines TRBV5-1 with TRBJ2-5; TRBD2 matches at 8 bases. This CDR3 is 15 amino acids long. V was clipped by 3 bases and J by 2 bases; unmatched bases: 6. Germline CDR1 reads SGHRS; CDR2 reads YFSETQ.

The chain carries TRBV9 and TRBJ1-2, with 8 positions matching TRBD1. The germline V gene encodes CDR1 SGDLS and CDR2 YYNGEE. The CDR3 has 16 residues. With V trimmed by 0 bases and J by 3 bases, 7 bases remained unmatched. The CDR3 coding sequence is TGTGCCAGCAGCGTAGTGGGCAGGGGGCAAGACTATGGCTACACCTTC. The encoded protein is CASSVVGRGQDYGYTF.

This chain joins TRBV5-6 and TRBJ2-3; TRBD2 is a possible D gene (6 bases). V lost 4 bases to trimming and J lost 6 bases, with 15 bases between them. The germline gives CDR1 SGHDT, CDR2 YYEEEE. The CDR3 is made up of 14 amino acids. This chain's CDR3 is CASSLVTSLDTQYF. CDR3 nucleotide sequence: TGTGCCAGCAGCCTCGTGACTAGTCTGGATACGCAGTATTTT.

This rearrangement joins TRBV6-1 to TRBJ1-2; D call uncertain. The CDR3 runs 13 residues. V was trimmed by 0 bases and J by 7 bases, leaving 9 bases between them. Germline CDR1 is MNHNS and CDR2 is SASEGT. CDR3 loop: CASSEAAISGYTF. Written as DNA, the CDR3 is TGTGCCAGCAGTGAAGCGGCCATCTCTGGCTACACCTTC.

The chain recombines TRBV5-6 with TRBJ2-2, with D possibly being TRBD2 (6 bases). The CDR3 is 14 amino acids. The V and J ends lost 0 bases and 5 bases respectively, with 8 bases between them. Germline V gives CDR1 SGHDT, CDR2 YYEEEE. The CDR3 protein is CASSLVGGTGELFF. For the CDR3, the DNA is TGTGCCAGCAGCTTGGTTGGGGGGACCGGGGAGCTGTTTTTT.

The chain joins TRBV6-4 to TRBJ2-5; D might be TRBD1 (5 bases). The CDR3 totals 14 residues. V lost 3 bases, J lost 0 bases, and 8 bases lay in between. Per the germline V gene, CDR1 is MRHNA and CDR2 is SNTAGT. The CDR3 is CASSEQANQETQYF. The CDR3 coding sequence is TGTGCCAGCAGTGAACAGGCCAACCAAGAGACCCAGTACTTC.